These T cell receptor beta chains were read from a single sample in a study of T cell changes during pregnancy in multiple sclerosis. Profiling relied on immunoSEQ multiplex PCR, and the TCRdb table lists in-frame clones only, not all of them. Of tens of thousands of clones listed, approximately 96% were seen once; the top ten hold around 2.5%. The specimen comprised CD8+ T cells from peripheral blood mononuclear cells, sampled after pregnancy. These receptors were obtained from a female donor with multiple sclerosis, enrolled in a pregnancy study. Each CDR3 is given with its conserved first and last residue. D genes are given only for firm matches. Clone size appears in some rows only: once, few, many, or a class for an expanded clone.

v_call: TRBV5-1; clone_size: -; j_call: TRBJ2-7; d_call: TRBD2; cdr3_nt: TGCGCCAGCAGCTTGGGGGCGGGAGGGCCCGAGCAGTACTTC; cdr3_aa: CASSLGAGGPEQYF
v_call: TRBV28; clone_size: -; j_call: TRBJ2-7; d_call: -; cdr3_nt: TGTGCCAGCAGTTTTGGAGACGGCTACGAGCAGTACTTC; cdr3_aa: CASSFGDGYEQYF
v_call: TRBV2; clone_size: -; j_call: TRBJ2-1; d_call: -; cdr3_nt: TGTGTCAGCCGGGTAGTAATTGAGCAGTTCTTC; cdr3_aa: CVSRVVIEQFF
v_call: TRBV27; clone_size: -; j_call: TRBJ1-2; d_call: TRBD1; cdr3_nt: TGTGCCAGCAGTTTATCGGGAGGGACAGGGCGTTTCGGGGGCTACACCTTC; cdr3_aa: CASSLSGGTGRFGGYTF
v_call: TRBV6-5; clone_size: -; j_call: TRBJ2-5; d_call: -; cdr3_nt: TGTGCCAGCAGTAAACCGGGACTGACAATCGAGACCCAGTACTTC; cdr3_aa: CASSKPGLTIETQYF
v_call: TRBV27; clone_size: -; j_call: TRBJ2-7; d_call: TRBD2; cdr3_nt: TGTGCCAGCAGTCCTTGGGACTACCCCAACGAGCAGTACTTC; cdr3_aa: CASSPWDYPNEQYF
v_call: TRBV6-5; clone_size: once; j_call: TRBJ1-5; d_call: TRBD1; cdr3_nt: TGTGCCAGCAGTTCAGGGGGCGAAAATCAGCCCCAGCATTTT; cdr3_aa: CASSSGGENQPQHF
v_call: TRBV27; clone_size: -; j_call: TRBJ2-7; d_call: -; cdr3_nt: TGTGCCACCTCACCCCCGAACAGGTCGCCCTACGAGCAGTACTTC; cdr3_aa: CATSPPNRSPYEQYF
v_call: TRBV5-6; clone_size: -; j_call: TRBJ1-2; d_call: -; cdr3_nt: TGTGCCAGCAGCTTGGGGCAGGGCCCTAACTATGGCTACACCTTC; cdr3_aa: CASSLGQGPNYGYTF
v_call: TRBV7-8; clone_size: -; j_call: TRBJ2-7; d_call: TRBD2; cdr3_nt: TGTGCCAGCAGCGACACCGGGGGGTTTACCTACGAGCAGTACTTC; cdr3_aa: CASSDTGGFTYEQYF
v_call: TRBV2; clone_size: -; j_call: TRBJ1-5; d_call: -; cdr3_nt: TGTGCCAGCAGTGAAGACAGATCATATAGCAATCAGCCCCAGCATTTT; cdr3_aa: CASSEDRSYSNQPQHF
v_call: TRBV28; clone_size: -; j_call: TRBJ2-1; d_call: TRBD2; cdr3_nt: TGTGCCAGCAGTTTGGGGACTAGCCGTGACAATGAGCAGTTCTTC; cdr3_aa: CASSLGTSRDNEQFF
v_call: TRBV6-1; clone_size: -; j_call: TRBJ2-5; d_call: TRBD1; cdr3_nt: TGTGCCAGCAGGCCGACAGGGCTCCAAGAGACCCAGTACTTC; cdr3_aa: CASRPTGLQETQYF
v_call: TRBV7-6; clone_size: -; j_call: TRBJ1-1; d_call: -; cdr3_nt: TGTGCCAGCAGCTTATCGGGGAACACTGAAGCTTTCTTT; cdr3_aa: CASSLSGNTEAFF